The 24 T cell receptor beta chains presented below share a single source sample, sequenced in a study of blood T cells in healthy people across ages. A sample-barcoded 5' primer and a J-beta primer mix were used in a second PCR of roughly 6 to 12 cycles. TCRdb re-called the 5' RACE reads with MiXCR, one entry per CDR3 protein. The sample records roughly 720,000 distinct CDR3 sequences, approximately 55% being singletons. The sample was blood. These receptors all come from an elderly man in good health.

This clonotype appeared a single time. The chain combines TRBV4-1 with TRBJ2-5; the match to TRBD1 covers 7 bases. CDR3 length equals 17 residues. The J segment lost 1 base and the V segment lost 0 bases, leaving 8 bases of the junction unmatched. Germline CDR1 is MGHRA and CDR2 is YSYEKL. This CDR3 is CASSQEIPGQVQETQYF. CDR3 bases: TGCGCCAGCAGCCAAGAAATTCCCGGACAGGTCCAAGAGACCCAGTACTTC.

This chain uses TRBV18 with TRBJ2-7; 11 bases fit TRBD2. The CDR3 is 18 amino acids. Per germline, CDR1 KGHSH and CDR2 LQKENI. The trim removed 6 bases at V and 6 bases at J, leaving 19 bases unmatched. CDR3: CASSRSAPLAGGRGEQYF. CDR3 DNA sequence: TGTGCCAGCTCTCGATCTGCCCCTCTAGCGGGAGGCCGCGGCGAGCAGTACTTC.

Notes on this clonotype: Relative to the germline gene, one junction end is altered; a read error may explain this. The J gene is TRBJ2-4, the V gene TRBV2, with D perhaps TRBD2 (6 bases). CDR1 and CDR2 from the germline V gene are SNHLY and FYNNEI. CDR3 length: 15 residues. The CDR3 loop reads CASREGQVRGNIQYF. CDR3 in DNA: TGTGCCAGCAGAGAAGGACAAGTTCGGGGGAACATTCAGTACTTC.

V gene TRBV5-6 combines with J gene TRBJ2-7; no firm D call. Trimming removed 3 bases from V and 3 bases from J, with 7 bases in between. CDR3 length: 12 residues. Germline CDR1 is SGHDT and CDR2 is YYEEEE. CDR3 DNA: TGTGCCAGCAGCTCCGACAACTACGAGCAGTACTTC. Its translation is CASSSDNYEQYF. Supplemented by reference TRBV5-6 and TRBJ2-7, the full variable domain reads DAGVTQSPTHLIKTRGQQVTLRCSPKSGHDTVSWYQQALGQGPQFIFQYYEEEERQRGNFPDRFSGHQFPNYSSELNVNALLLGDSALYLCASSSDNYEQYFGPGTRLTVT.

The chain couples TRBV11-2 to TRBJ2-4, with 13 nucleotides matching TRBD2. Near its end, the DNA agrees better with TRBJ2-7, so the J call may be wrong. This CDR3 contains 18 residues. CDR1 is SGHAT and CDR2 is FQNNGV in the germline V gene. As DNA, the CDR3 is TGTGCCAGCAGCTTCGGACTAGCGGGGGCCCAACATATTTACGAGCAGTACTTC. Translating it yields CASSFGLAGAQHIYEQYF.

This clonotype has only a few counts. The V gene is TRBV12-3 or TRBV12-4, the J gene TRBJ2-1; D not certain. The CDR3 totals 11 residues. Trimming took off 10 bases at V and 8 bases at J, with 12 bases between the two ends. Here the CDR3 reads CATGTSYEQFF. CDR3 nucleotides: TGTGCCACCGGTACCAGTTATGAGCAGTTCTTC.

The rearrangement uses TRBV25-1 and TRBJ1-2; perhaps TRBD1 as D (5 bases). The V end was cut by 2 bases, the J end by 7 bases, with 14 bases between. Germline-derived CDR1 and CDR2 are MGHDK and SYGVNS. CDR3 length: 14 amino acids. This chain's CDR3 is CASSERAGDGGYTF. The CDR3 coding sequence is TGTGCCAGCAGTGAAAGAGCGGGGGATGGTGGCTACACCTTC.

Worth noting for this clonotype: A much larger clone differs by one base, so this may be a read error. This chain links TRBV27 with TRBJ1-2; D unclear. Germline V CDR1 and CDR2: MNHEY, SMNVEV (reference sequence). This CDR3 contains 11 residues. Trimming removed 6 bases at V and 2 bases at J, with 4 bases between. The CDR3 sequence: CASRNNYGYTF. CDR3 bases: TGTGCCAGCAGGAACAACTATGGCTACACCTTC.

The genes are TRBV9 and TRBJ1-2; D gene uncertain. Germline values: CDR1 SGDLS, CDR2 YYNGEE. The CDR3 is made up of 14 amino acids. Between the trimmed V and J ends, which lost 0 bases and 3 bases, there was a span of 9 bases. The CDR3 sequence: CASSVDGGYYGYTF. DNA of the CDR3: TGTGCCAGCAGCGTAGACGGAGGATACTATGGCTACACCTTC.

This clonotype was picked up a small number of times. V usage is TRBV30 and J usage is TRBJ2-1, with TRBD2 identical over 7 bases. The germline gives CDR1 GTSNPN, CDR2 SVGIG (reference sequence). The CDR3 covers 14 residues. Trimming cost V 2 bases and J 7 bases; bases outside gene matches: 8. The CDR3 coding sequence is TGTGCCTGGAGTCGACTAGCTAGAGGTAATGAGCAGTTCTTC. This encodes CAWSRLARGNEQFF.

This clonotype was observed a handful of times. The CDR3 nucleotides are TGCAGTGCAAGACAGAGACTAAACACTGAAGCTTTCTTT. It yields the protein CSARQRLNTEAFF. The chain couples TRBV20-1 to TRBJ1-1, with D perhaps matching TRBD1 (5 bases). Germline CDR1 DFQATT, CDR2 SNEGSKA (reference sequence). Deletions cut 6 bases from V and 2 bases from J, with 13 bases between. This CDR3 is built from 13 residues.

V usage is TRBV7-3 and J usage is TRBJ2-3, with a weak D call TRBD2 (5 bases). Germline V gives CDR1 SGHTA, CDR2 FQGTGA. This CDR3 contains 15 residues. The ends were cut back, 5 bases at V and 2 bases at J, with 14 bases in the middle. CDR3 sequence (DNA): TGTGCCAGCAGCGAGATAACTAGAATCACAGATACGCAGTATTTT. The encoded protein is CASSEITRITDTQYF.

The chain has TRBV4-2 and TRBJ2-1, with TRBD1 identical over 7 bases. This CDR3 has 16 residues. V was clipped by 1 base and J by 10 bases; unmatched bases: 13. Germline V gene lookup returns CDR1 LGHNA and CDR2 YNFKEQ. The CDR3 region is CASSQVLGQVGYEQFF. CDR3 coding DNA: TGTGCCAGCAGCCAAGTCCTAGGACAGGTCGGCTACGAGCAGTTCTTC.

CDR3 in DNA: TGCGCCAGCAGCCGGGAGGGCCGGCCCTCCTACAATGAGCAGTTCTTC. This sequence encodes CASSREGRPSYNEQFF. The chain couples TRBV5-1 to TRBJ2-1, with 8 nucleotides matching TRBD2. Germline V gives CDR1 SGHRS, CDR2 YFSETQ. The CDR3 has 16 amino acids. J gave up 0 bases and V 4 bases, and 6 bases lay outside the gene matches.

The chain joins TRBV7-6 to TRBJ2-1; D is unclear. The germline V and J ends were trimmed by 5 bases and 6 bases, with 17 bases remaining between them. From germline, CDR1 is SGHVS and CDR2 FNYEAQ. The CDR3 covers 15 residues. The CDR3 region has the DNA TGTGCCAGCAGCCCCCGACCCAACCGTGGCAATGAGCAGTTCTTC. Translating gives CASSPRPNRGNEQFF.

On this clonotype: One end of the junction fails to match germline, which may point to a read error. The DNA of the CDR3 is TGTGCCAGCAGTTTGCGTGGACAGCTCTACTATGGCCACACCTTC. This sequence encodes CASSLRGQLYYGHTF. The V call is TRBV12-3 or TRBV12-4, the J call TRBJ1-2; weak D call: TRBD1 (6 bases). This CDR3 has 15 residues.

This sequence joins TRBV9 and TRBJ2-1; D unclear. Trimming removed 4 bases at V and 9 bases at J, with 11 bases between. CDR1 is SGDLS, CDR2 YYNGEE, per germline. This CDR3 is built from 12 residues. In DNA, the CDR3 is TGTGCCAGCAGCCCGCGATACTCTGAGCAGTTCTTC. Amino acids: CASSPRYSEQFF.

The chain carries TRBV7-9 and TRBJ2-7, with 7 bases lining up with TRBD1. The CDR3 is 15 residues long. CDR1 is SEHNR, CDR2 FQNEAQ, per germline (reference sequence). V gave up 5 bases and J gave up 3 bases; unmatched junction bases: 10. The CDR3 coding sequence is TGTGCCAGCAGCAAGAAGGGACAGCTTTTCTACGAGCAGTACTTC. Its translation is CASSKKGQLFYEQYF.

The CDR3 DNA reads as TGTGCCAGCAGCTCCTATAGCGGGACGGGCGGCAGATACGCGTATTTT. Translating it yields CASSSYSGTGGRYAYF. The genes are TRBV11-2 and TRBJ2-3, with 8 bases lining up with TRBD2. The CDR3 runs to 16 residues. With V trimmed by 4 bases and J by 14 bases, 20 bases remained unmatched. Looked up from germline, CDR1 is SGHAT and CDR2 is FQNNGV.

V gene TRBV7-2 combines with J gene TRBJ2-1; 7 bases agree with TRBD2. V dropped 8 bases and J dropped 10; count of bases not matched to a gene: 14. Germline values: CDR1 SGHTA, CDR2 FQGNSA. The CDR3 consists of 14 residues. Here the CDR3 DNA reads TGTGCCAGCGGGAAGGGCGGGGGTGGCGCGGAGCAGTTCTTC. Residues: CASGKGGGGAEQFF.

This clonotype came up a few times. In DNA form, the CDR3 reads TGCAGTGCTCCCGCTAGCGGGCCTTACAATGAGCAGTTCTTC. Translation gives CSAPASGPYNEQFF. The chain has TRBV20-1 and TRBJ2-1; 8 nucleotides align to TRBD2. J was trimmed by 4 bases and V by 5 bases; bases with no gene match: 7. The germline V gene encodes CDR1 DFQATT and CDR2 SNEGSKA (reference sequence). This CDR3 comprises 14 residues.

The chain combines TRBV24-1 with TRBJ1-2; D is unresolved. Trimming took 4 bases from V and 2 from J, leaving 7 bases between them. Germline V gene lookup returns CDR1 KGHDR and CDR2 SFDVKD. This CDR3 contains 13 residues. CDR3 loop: CATSEEDNYGYTF. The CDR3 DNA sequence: TGTGCCACCAGTGAGGAGGACAACTATGGCTACACCTTC.

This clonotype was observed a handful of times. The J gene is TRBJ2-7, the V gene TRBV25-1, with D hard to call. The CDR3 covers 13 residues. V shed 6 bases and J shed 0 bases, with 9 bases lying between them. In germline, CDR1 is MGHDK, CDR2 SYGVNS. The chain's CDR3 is CASRRTASYEQYF. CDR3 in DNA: TGTGCCAGCAGAAGGACGGCCTCCTACGAGCAGTACTTC.

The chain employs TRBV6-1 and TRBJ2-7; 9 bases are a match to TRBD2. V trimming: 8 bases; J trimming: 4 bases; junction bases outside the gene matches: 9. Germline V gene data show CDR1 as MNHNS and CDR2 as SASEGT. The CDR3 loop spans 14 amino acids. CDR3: CASQEAGGRYEQYF. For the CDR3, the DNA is TGTGCCAGCCAAGAAGCGGGAGGAAGGTACGAGCAGTACTTC.